These 2 T cell receptor beta chains share one sample of origin, sequenced in a study of blood T cell repertoires in COVID-19. The repertoire was sequenced with immunoSEQ multiplex PCR; TCRdb's copy has only in-frame clones and lacks some. The sample contains 260,000 or so clones, 85% of which appear only once. The material sequenced was PBMCs or T cells enriched from blood (not recorded which). These receptor sequences come from a woman aged 50 to 65 who had recovered from COVID-19.

The chain's CDR3 is CASSPRTPNTGELFF. For the CDR3, the DNA is TGTGCCAGCTCACCTCGGACACCGAACACCGGGGAGCTGTTTTTT. The chain couples TRBV18 to TRBJ2-2; perhaps TRBD1 as D (5 bases). The CDR3 is 15 amino acids. V was shortened by 3 bases and J by 0 bases, with 8 bases between the two germline ends. Germline V gene data show CDR1 as KGHSH and CDR2 as LQKENI.

CDR3 DNA sequence: TGTGCCAGCAGCTCCCCCGAAGGGAGCTACGAGCAGTACTTC. Its protein product is CASSSPEGSYEQYF. The chain recombines TRBV5-4 with TRBJ2-7; a weak D match, TRBD2 (5 bases). Germline V gene data show CDR1 as SGHNT and CDR2 as YYREEE (reference sequence). V gave up 3 bases and J gave up 3 bases, with 13 bases separating them. The CDR3 totals 14 residues.